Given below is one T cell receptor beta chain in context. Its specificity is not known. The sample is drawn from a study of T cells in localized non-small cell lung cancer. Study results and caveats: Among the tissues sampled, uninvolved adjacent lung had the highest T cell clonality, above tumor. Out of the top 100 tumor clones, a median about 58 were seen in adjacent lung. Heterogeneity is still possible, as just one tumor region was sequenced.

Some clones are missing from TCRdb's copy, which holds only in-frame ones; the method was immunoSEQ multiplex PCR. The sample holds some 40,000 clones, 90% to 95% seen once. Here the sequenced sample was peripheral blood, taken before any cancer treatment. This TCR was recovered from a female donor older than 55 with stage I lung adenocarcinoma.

CDR3 nucleotides: TGTGCCAGCAGCTTAATGCGTGGTGTCTCCTACAATGAGCAGTTCTTC. The encoded protein is CASSLMRGVSYNEQFF. The rearrangement joins TRBV7-3 to TRBJ2-1, with D uncertain. Germline CDR1 SGHTA, CDR2 FQGTGA. The CDR3 loop spans 16 amino acids. V was trimmed by 1 base and J by 0 bases, leaving 10 bases between them. The whole variable domain, remainder taken from reference TRBV7-3 and TRBJ2-1, is GAGVSQTPSNKVTEKGKYVELRCDPISGHTALYWYRQSLGQGPEFLIYFQGTGAADDSGLPNDRFFAVRPEGSVSTLKIQRTERGDSAVYLCASSLMRGVSYNEQFFGPGTRLTVL.